Detailed here is one T cell receptor (beta chain). Antigen unknown. The PCR employed 60 Vbeta primers together with 13 Jbeta primers. Per the authors' pipeline: It was a later analysis that counted approximately 81 million unique TCR beta chains, of which around 11 million were shared. Clones were sequenced by immunoSEQ multiplex PCR, and TCRdb holds only the in-frame ones, with some missing. V and J calls plus clone size are reproduced from that table; the DNA served to infer D and trimming. Of around 150,000 clones listed, approximately 80% are singletons. This sample stems from a study of cytomegalovirus exposure and HLA in healthy donors. Study as a whole: A previous analysis identified 95 million to 120 million unique TCR beta sequences derived from roughly 180 million T cells.

Study conclusions and caveats: Highly shared sequence variants in one cluster were likely a sequencing artifact. An ancestry cluster, one associated with Asian ancestry, reportedly showed fewer N-insertions than the approximately 670-donor mean in a later analysis.

V lost 1 base to trimming and J lost 0 bases, with 14 bases between them. Germline V CDR1 and CDR2: SGHRS, YFSETQ. The CDR3 is 17 residues long. The origin of this receptor is a young man in good health and CMV-seronegative. Sequencing input: PBMCs. The chain employs TRBV5-1 and TRBJ2-1, with D hard to call. The CDR3 protein is CASSLPLITSSYNEQFF. The CDR3 bases are TGCGCCAGCAGCTTGCCCTTGATTACGAGCTCCTACAATGAGCAGTTCTTC.